This T cell receptor (beta chain) was identified during a study of T-cell memory formation after mild COVID-19. The study, taken as a whole, reports: A subset of responding clones appeared in pre-infection memory, suggesting cross-reactive memory joined. Researchers report contracting CD4+ clones mostly in CM and EM, with CD8+ clones in EMRA.

TCRdb reanalysed the 5' RACE reads using MiXCR and keeps one entry per CDR3 protein. Here the sample spans fewer than 700,000 distinct CDR3 sequences, approximately 18% being singletons. As to this clonotype: Its antigen is unidentified.

The material sequenced was PBMCs or a T cell subset sorted from them (not recorded which). The receptor comes from an adult woman who had mild COVID-19 (a few samples of this study predate the infection). Cell type and time point are not known.

CDR3 sequence: CASSSWDPSSYNSPLHF. In nucleotides, the CDR3 is TGTGCCAGCAGCTCCTGGGACCCGAGCTCCTATAATTCACCCCTCCACTTT. This chain links TRBV5-4 with TRBJ1-6; D is perhaps TRBD1 (5 bases). CDR3 size: 17 residues. V dropped 3 bases and J dropped 0 bases, with 13 bases sitting between them. Germline lookup yields CDR1 SGHNT and CDR2 YYREEE (reference sequence). The entire variable domain, with the rest obtained from reference TRBV5-4 and TRBJ1-6, is as follows: ETGVTQSPTHLIKTRGQQVTLRCSSQSGHNTVSWYQQALGQGPQFIFQYYREEENGRGNFPPRFSGLQFPNYSSELNVNALELDDSALYLCASSSWDPSSYNSPLHFGNGTRLTVT.